Listed here are 19 T cell receptor beta chains from one sample, sequenced in a study of T cells in pancreatic ductal adenocarcinoma. The selected patients with pancreatic ductal adenocarcinoma had surgery but no neoadjuvant therapy. Produced via immunoSEQ multiplex PCR; TCRdb's table is partial and in-frame only. The sample has about 100,000 clones, roughly 96% seen once. Source material: PBMCs. The receptors derive from a human donor with pancreatic ductal adenocarcinoma.

This chain links TRBV7-8 with TRBJ1-2, with D unclear. V was clipped by 3 bases and J by 4 bases, with 15 bases between them. The V gene's germline CDR1 is SGHVS and CDR2 FQNEAQ. The CDR3 consists of 15 residues. The CDR3 bases are TGTGCCAGCAGCTTCTCCCTCGCAGGCACCTATGGCTACACCTTC. It encodes CASSFSLAGTYGYTF.

The V and J genes are TRBV7-8 and TRBJ2-3, with 7 bases aligning to TRBD1. There are 16 residues in the CDR3. Trimming removed 1 base from V and 3 bases from J; junction bases left unmatched: 7. Looked up from germline, CDR1 is SGHVS and CDR2 is FQNEAQ. CDR3 loop: CASSLGIGGLTDTQYF. The DNA of the CDR3 is TGTGCCAGCAGCTTAGGGATAGGGGGCTTAACAGATACGCAGTATTTT. Based on the CDR3 plus reference TRBV7-8 and TRBJ2-3, the full variable domain is GAGVSQSPRYKVAKRGQDVALRCDPISGHVSLFWYQQALGQGPEFLTYFQNEAQLDKSGLPSDRFFAERPEGSVSTLKIQRTQQEDSAVYLCASSLGIGGLTDTQYFGPGTRLTVL.

The chain has TRBV7-9 and TRBJ2-6, with TRBD1 as a possible D gene (5 bases). CDR1 is SEHNR and CDR2 is FQNEAQ in the germline V gene (reference sequence). The V and J ends lost 4 bases and 0 bases respectively, with 10 bases between them. The CDR3 covers 16 residues. CDR3 region: CASSSSGPSGANVLTF. As DNA, the CDR3 is TGTGCCAGCAGCTCGTCAGGGCCCTCTGGGGCCAACGTCCTGACTTTC.

CDR3 amino acids: CASSPLTSGMGADTQYF. The CDR3 DNA is TGTGCCAGCTCACCACTCACTAGCGGGATGGGCGCAGATACGCAGTATTTT. The chain joins TRBV18 to TRBJ2-3, with 10 bases that match TRBD2. This CDR3 is built from 17 residues. The V gene's germline CDR1 is KGHSH and CDR2 LQKENI. V gave up 1 base and J gave up 4 bases; unmatched junction bases: 8.

The chain joins TRBV13 to TRBJ2-7; 9 bases agree with TRBD2. J gave up 7 bases and V 5 bases, and 6 bases lay outside the gene matches. This CDR3 comprises 13 residues. Germline V gives CDR1 PRHDT, CDR2 FYEKMQ (reference sequence). CDR3 sequence: CASSTRLAVEQYF. Here the CDR3 DNA reads TGTGCCAGCAGCACCAGACTAGCGGTTGAGCAGTACTTC.

The gene calls are TRBV6-6 and TRBJ2-1; D is uncertain. V gave up 2 bases and J gave up 8 bases, with 4 bases separating them. Germline values: CDR1 MNHNY, CDR2 SVGAGI (reference sequence). The CDR3 runs 11 residues. CDR3 bases: TGTGCCAGCAGTTACATCGATGAGCAGTTCTTC. Translation gives CASSYIDEQFF.

The chain has TRBV5-1 and TRBJ2-3, with 8 positions matching TRBD1. CDR1 is SGHRS, CDR2 YFSETQ, per germline. The junction had 11 bases not matched to a gene; V was cut back by 6 bases and J by 2 bases. The length of the CDR3 is 16 residues. The CDR3, as DNA: TGCGCCAGCAATATCGCCGGGACAGGTAACACAGATACGCAGTATTTT. Protein sequence: CASNIAGTGNTDTQYF. The whole variable domain, filled in from reference TRBV5-1 and TRBJ2-3, reads KAGVTQTPRYLIKTRGQQVTLSCSPISGHRSVSWYQQTPGQGLQFLFEYFSETQRNKGNFPGRFSGRQFSNSRSEMNVSTLELGDSALYLCASNIAGTGNTDTQYFGPGTRLTVL.

V gene TRBV18 combines with J gene TRBJ2-7; tentatively, D is TRBD1 (5 bases). This CDR3 has 13 residues. Germline CDR1 KGHSH, CDR2 LQKENI. Trimming shortened V by 2 bases and J by 5 bases, and 10 bases separated the two germline ends. This CDR3 reads CASSPSQGHEQYF. The CDR3 DNA reads as TGTGCCAGCTCACCATCGCAGGGCCACGAGCAGTACTTC.

This chain links TRBV5-1 with TRBJ2-5, with 11 bases matching TRBD1. The V gene's germline CDR1 is SGHRS and CDR2 YFSETQ. The CDR3 length is 15 residues. The ends lost 1 base at V and 2 bases at J; junction bases unmatched: 1. As DNA, the CDR3 is TGCGCCAGCAGCTTGAGGGACAGGGGGCAAGAGACCCAGTACTTC. This codes for CASSLRDRGQETQYF.

The chain joins TRBV19 to TRBJ2-7; 7 nucleotides line up with TRBD1. Germline-derived CDR1 and CDR2 are LNHDA and SQIVND (reference sequence). This CDR3 comprises 15 residues. The V segment lost 4 bases and the J segment 6 bases; nucleotides outside the gene matches: 12. CDR3 residues: CASSTEMTGYGEQYF. CDR3 sequence (DNA): TGTGCCAGTAGTACTGAAATGACAGGGTACGGCGAGCAGTACTTC.

The chain links TRBV29-1 to TRBJ1-2; no clear D. Trimming took off 4 bases at V and 6 bases at J, with 12 bases between the two ends. The length of the CDR3 is 12 residues. Germline V lookup: CDR1 SQVTM, CDR2 ANQGSEA. CDR3 region: CSVVTGSDGYTF. The CDR3 DNA reads TGCAGCGTTGTTACGGGGAGTGATGGCTACACCTTC.

The chain uses TRBV5-4 and TRBJ2-5; D may be TRBD2 (6 bases). Trimming shortened V by 1 base and J by 1 base, and 8 bases separated the two germline ends. Germline CDR1 and CDR2: SGHNT and YYREEE (reference sequence). The CDR3 is made up of 14 amino acids. The CDR3 loop reads CASSLIGGQETQYF. CDR3 in DNA: TGTGCCAGCAGCTTGATCGGGGGCCAAGAGACCCAGTACTTC. The full variable domain, rest sourced from reference TRBV5-4 and TRBJ2-5, is ETGVTQSPTHLIKTRGQQVTLRCSSQSGHNTVSWYQQALGQGPQFIFQYYREEENGRGNFPPRFSGLQFPNYSSELNVNALELDDSALYLCASSLIGGQETQYFGPGTRLLVL.

The chain uses TRBV5-1 and TRBJ2-3; D might be TRBD1 (5 bases). The CDR3 totals 14 residues. Between the trimmed V and J ends, which lost 5 bases and 0 bases, there was a span of 10 bases. The germline CDR1 and CDR2 sequences are SGHRS and YFSETQ. Written as DNA, the CDR3 is TGCGCCAGCAGGCCAGGGCAAAGCACAGATACGCAGTATTTT. It translates to CASRPGQSTDTQYF.

The chain joins TRBV5-4 to TRBJ2-5; a possible D gene is TRBD1 (6 bases). Germline V gene sequence: CDR1 SGHNT, CDR2 YYREEE (reference sequence). With 0 bases removed from V and 4 bases from J, the gap between germline ends came to 7 bases. The CDR3 has 13 amino acids. Written as DNA, the CDR3 is TGTGCCAGCAGCTTGGTAGGGGGAGAGACCCAGTACTTC. It translates to CASSLVGGETQYF. Full variable domain (missing parts from reference TRBV5-4 and TRBJ2-5): ETGVTQSPTHLIKTRGQQVTLRCSSQSGHNTVSWYQQALGQGPQFIFQYYREEENGRGNFPPRFSGLQFPNYSSELNVNALELDDSALYLCASSLVGGETQYFGPGTRLLVL.

The genes are TRBV27 and TRBJ1-2; perhaps TRBD1 as D (6 bases). The germline V and J ends were trimmed by 0 bases and 5 bases, with 13 bases remaining between them. This CDR3 region has 15 residues. Germline V gene sequence: CDR1 MNHEY, CDR2 SMNVEV (reference sequence). CDR3 bases: TGTGCCAGCAGTTTATCGGACAGTCGGACGTATGGCTACACCTTC. Translating gives CASSLSDSRTYGYTF.

The V gene is TRBV6-5, the J gene TRBJ2-5, with D possibly being TRBD2 (7 bases). The CDR3 is 13 residues long. Germline V gene data show CDR1 as MNHEY and CDR2 as SVGAGI. With 6 bases removed from V and 4 bases from J, the gap between germline ends came to 12 bases. This CDR3 is CASRRGGAETQYF. The CDR3 nucleotides are TGTGCCAGCAGAAGGGGGGGGGCAGAGACCCAGTACTTC.

The chain carries TRBV7-9 and TRBJ2-3; perhaps TRBD1 as D (5 bases). CDR3 length equals 14 residues. The V gene lost 1 base and the J gene lost 5 bases, with 10 bases spanning the gap. The V gene's germline CDR1 is SEHNR and CDR2 FQNEAQ (reference sequence). CDR3 in amino acids: CASSLVRRGDTQYF. DNA of the CDR3: TGTGCCAGCAGCTTAGTGAGAAGGGGAGATACGCAGTATTTT.

The chain joins TRBV30 to TRBJ2-3; possible D gene TRBD2, 6 bases. Germline V lookup: CDR1 GTSNPN, CDR2 SVGIG (reference sequence). The CDR3 runs to 12 residues. V lost 0 bases, J lost 5 bases, and 6 bases lay in between. The CDR3: CAWSVGGDTQYF. CDR3 coding DNA: TGTGCCTGGAGTGTCGGGGGAGATACGCAGTATTTT.

The chain links TRBV28 to TRBJ2-5; TRBD1 agrees at 9 bases. The V gene's germline CDR1 is MDHEN and CDR2 SYDVKM. The CDR3 loop spans 19 amino acids. Losses at the gene ends were 2 bases for V and 0 bases for J; bases not matched to a gene: 13. The CDR3 protein is CASSLPGQGLAWNQETQYF. CDR3 DNA: TGTGCCAGCAGTTTACCCGGACAGGGGCTTGCCTGGAACCAAGAGACCCAGTACTTC.